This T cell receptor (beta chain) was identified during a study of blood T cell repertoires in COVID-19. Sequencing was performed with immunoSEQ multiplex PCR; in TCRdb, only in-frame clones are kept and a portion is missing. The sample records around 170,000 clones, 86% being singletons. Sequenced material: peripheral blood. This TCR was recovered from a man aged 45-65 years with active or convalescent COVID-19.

In nucleotides, the CDR3 is TGTGCCAGCAGTCAGACCGGGACAGGGGCAAAGTATTTT. Translating gives CASSQTGTGAKYF. The chain recombines TRBV27 with TRBJ1-3, with TRBD1 identical over 10 bases. Germline V CDR1 and CDR2: MNHEY, SMNVEV (reference sequence). The junction had 11 bases not matched to a gene; V was cut back by 5 bases and J by 16 bases. CDR3 length equals 13 residues.